The following is a TCR beta chain sequence with its context. This clone has a handful of counts. Its antigen is still unknown. No much larger clone is present one base from it, and per-base qualities are unavailable. This record belongs to a study of PD-L1 blockade in urothelial cancer (TCRdb year 2017). Study-level background: Every patient began therapy in about 2014 and was given atezolizumab 1,200 mg intravenously every 3 weeks. About 85% of the roughly 29 patients were males with bladder-origin urothelial cancer, and about 60% of the roughly 29 reported a prior smoking history. Patients had an ECOG performance status of 0 or 1 and had received between 0 and 3 prior chemotherapy regimens. Blood samples were analyzed at two time points: 3 weeks after treatment start (second dose) and 6 weeks after treatment start. Blood samples yielded a median of roughly 150,000 T cells and roughly 80,000 unique TCRs, with median clonality around 0.083. The study was an exploratory multi-omic analysis of somatic, immune and clinical correlates of response to PD-L1 blockade with atezolizumab in urothelial cancer. Pretreatment tumor samples, along with matched peripheral blood serially collected before and after atezolizumab treatment, were subjected to TCR sequencing. Progression-free survival longer than 6 months counted as durable clinical benefit, and TCR features were additionally tested against both progression-free and overall survival. In the same patients, whole exome sequencing and RNA sequencing of pretreatment tumors were performed in addition to TCR sequencing. Durable clinical benefit was achieved by nine patients and was not achieved by 20 patients. Around 29 patients had pretreatment blood TCR-seq, around 25 had at least one posttreatment blood collection, and around 25 had tumor TCR-seq.

The investigation overall reported the following: A pretreatment peripheral blood TCR clonality below the median was linked to improved progression-free and overall survival. Patients with durable benefit showed greater expansion of tumor-associated TCR clones in peripheral blood 3 weeks after starting treatment (n ≈ 21, p = 0.022). Small sample size (n ≈ 28) and many exploratory analyses mean the results are intended to be hypothesis-generating.

The cysteine opens and the phenylalanine closes a CDR3 of 15 amino acids. The read is trimmed to its CDR3 DNA, 45 bases read in frame from base 1. Per the germline V gene (reference sequence), LNHDA is the CDR1 and SQIVND is the CDR2. At the junction V is shortened by 2 bases and J by 0 bases; bases outside the gene matches: 0. A total of 25 to 35 patients with locally advanced or metastatic urothelial carcinoma, treated at Memorial Sloan Kettering on a trial protocol, made up the cohort. Peripheral blood mononuclear cells were collected pretreatment and during treatment, with between 1 and 8 total time points per patient. The Qiagen DNeasy Blood extraction kit was used to purify genomic DNA from total PBMCs and tumor samples. PBMCs were collected pretreatment and during treatment and were isolated and stored as previously described. Synthetic TCR analog templates were spiked into each PCR so that absolute template abundance could be estimated from read counts. Using the immunoSEQ assay, TCRbeta CDR3 regions were amplified from genomic DNA with bias-controlled V and J gene primers. Sequencing of rearranged TCRbeta segments was performed at approximately 20X coverage. The paper's data handling went like this. Clustering was used to correct sequencing errors, and CDR3s were annotated against IMGT to assign V, D and J genes. Downstream analyses used only productive TCRbeta rearrangements, leaving out any out-of-frame or stop-codon sequences. To compute clonality, Shannon entropy was normalized by the log of the number of unique productive sequences and then subtracted from one. Fisher's exact test with Benjamini-Hochberg correction, at a threshold of adjusted p below 0.01, was used to find clones that differed between time points or between blood and tumor. TCRdb mirrors the immuneACCESS table, restricted to in-frame sequences. Some clones are absent from its copies; in checked studies, under half trace to an unresolved V gene, and the reason for the others is unknown. V, J and clone size are taken as reported in that table, and D and trimming were inferred from the DNA itself. The table for this sample lists 20,000 to 30,000 clones; almost 85% of them were counted only once. Around 9.6% of the sample goes to the ten largest clones.

The TCR sequence derives from a man between 65 and 80 years old with urothelial cancer. Here the sequenced sample was PBMCs, taken around atezolizumab (anti-PD-L1) treatment. The rearrangement combines TRBV19 with TRBJ2-1; the central 8 bases match TRBD2. The CDR3 corresponds to CASSISGSSYNEQFF. The DNA sequence follows: TGTGCCAGTAGTATAAGCGGGAGCTCCTACAATGAGCAGTTCTTC. Where the CDR3 stops, the reference TRBV19 and TRBJ2-1 genes take over; the full variable domain is DGGITQSPKYLFRKEGQNVTLSCEQNLNHDAMYWYRQDPGQGLRLIYYSQIVNDFQKGDIAEGYSVSREKKESFPLTVTSAQKNPTAFYLCASSISGSSYNEQFFGPGTRLTVL.